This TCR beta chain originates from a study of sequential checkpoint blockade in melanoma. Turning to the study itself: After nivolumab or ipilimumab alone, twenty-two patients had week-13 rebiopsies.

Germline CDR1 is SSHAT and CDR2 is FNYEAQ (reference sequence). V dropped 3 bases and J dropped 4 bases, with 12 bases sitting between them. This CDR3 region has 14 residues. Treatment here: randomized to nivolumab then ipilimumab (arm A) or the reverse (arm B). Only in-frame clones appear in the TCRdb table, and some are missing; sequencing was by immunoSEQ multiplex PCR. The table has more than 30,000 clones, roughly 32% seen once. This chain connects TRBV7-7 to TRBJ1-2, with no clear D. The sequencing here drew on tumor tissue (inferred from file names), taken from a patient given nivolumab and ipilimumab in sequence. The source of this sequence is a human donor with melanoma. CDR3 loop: CASSLAGEPYGYTF. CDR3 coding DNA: TGTGCCAGCAGCTTGGCTGGGGAACCCTATGGCTACACCTTC.